These T cell receptor beta chains were read from a single sample in a study of CD8 T cells in ankylosing spondylitis. TCRdb reprocessed the 5' RACE reads via MiXCR and lists one record per CDR3 protein. The profile shows 30,000 to 45,000 distinct CDR3 sequences, 4.5% to 6% of them singletons. Sequencing was performed on blood, either unsorted or a sorted T cell fraction (not recorded which). These receptor sequences come from a male donor with ankylosing spondylitis or in good health (not recorded which). Both conserved end residues are part of each CDR3. D genes are given only for firm matches. Size tells how often a clone was seen (once, few, many) or the class of an expanded clone, and some rows leave it out.

.	TRBV7-3	TRBJ2-3	many	CASSLNEEGTQYF	TGTGCCAGCAGCTTAAATGAGGAGGGGACGCAGTATTTT
.	TRBV20-1	TRBJ2-3	many	CSARAPSTDTQYF	TGCAGTGCTAGAGCCCCCTCCACAGATACGCAGTATTTT
.	TRBV9	TRBJ1-1	many	CASSVAGATEAFF	TGTGCCAGCAGCGTAGCAGGGGCCACTGAAGCTTTCTTT
TRBD2	TRBV6-1	TRBJ2-7	many	CASSRGSGRTHEQYF	TGTGCCAGCAGTCGAGGTAGCGGGAGGACCCACGAGCAGTACTTC
.	TRBV28	TRBJ1-4	many	CASSTPQGANDPNEKLFF	TGTGCCAGCAGTACCCCCCAAGGGGCCAATGATCCTAATGAAAAACTGTTTTTT
TRBD1	TRBV5-1	TRBJ2-7	many	CASSLSGTGDEQYF	TGCGCCAGCAGCTTGTCTGGGACAGGGGACGAGCAGTACTTC
TRBD2	TRBV4-2	TRBJ2-1	many	CASSQVPSGSISYNEQFF	TGTGCCAGCAGCCAAGTTCCTAGCGGGAGCATATCCTACAATGAGCAGTTCTTC
.	TRBV6-1	TRBJ2-3	.	CASRRASGGDTQYF	TGTGCCAGCCGGAGGGCTTCAGGGGGAGATACGCAGTATTTT
.	TRBV6-5	TRBJ2-7	many	CASNYIWGTDSSSYEQYF	TGTGCCAGCAATTACATATGGGGTACTGATTCGTCCAGCTACGAGCAGTACTTC
TRBD1	TRBV29-1	TRBJ2-7	many	CSVEDLNRGYEQYF	TGCAGCGTTGAAGATCTAAACAGGGGGTACGAGCAGTACTTC
.	TRBV28	TRBJ1-1	few	CASRSDPQTEAFF	TGTGCCAGCAGATCTGACCCTCAGACTGAAGCTTTCTTT
.	TRBV5-1	TRBJ2-3	many	CASSLGGPDTQYF	TGCGCCAGCAGCTTGGGAGGGCCAGATACGCAGTATTTT
.	TRBV4-3	TRBJ1-1	many	CASSQGEPSGQAFF	TGCGCCAGCAGCCAAGGGGAGCCCTCGGGGCAAGCTTTCTTT